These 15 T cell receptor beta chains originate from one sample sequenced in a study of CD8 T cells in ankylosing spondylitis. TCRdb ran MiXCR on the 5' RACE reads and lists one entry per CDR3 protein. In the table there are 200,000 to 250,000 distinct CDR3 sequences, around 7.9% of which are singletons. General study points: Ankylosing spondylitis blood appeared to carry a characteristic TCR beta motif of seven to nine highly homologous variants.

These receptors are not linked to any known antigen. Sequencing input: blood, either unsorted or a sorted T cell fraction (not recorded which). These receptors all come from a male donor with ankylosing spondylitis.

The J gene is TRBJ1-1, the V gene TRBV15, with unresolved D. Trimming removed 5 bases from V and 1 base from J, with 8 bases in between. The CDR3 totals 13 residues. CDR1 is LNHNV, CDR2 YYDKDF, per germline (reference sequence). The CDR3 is CATSAIGNTEAFF. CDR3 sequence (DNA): TGTGCCACCAGCGCCATTGGGAACACTGAAGCTTTCTTT.

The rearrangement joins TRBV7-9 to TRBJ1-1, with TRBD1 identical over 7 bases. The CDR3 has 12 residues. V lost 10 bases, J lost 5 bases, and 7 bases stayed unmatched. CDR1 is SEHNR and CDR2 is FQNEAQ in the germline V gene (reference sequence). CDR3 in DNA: TGTGCCACAGGGGGGGGCCGAACTGAAGCTTTCTTT. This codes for CATGGGRTEAFF.

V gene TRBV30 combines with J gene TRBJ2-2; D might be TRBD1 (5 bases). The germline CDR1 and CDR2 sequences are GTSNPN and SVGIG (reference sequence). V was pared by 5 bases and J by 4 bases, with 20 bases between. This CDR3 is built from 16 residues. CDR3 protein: CAWGSMDKESTGELFF. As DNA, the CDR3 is TGTGCCTGGGGTAGTATGGACAAGGAGAGCACCGGGGAGCTGTTTTTT.

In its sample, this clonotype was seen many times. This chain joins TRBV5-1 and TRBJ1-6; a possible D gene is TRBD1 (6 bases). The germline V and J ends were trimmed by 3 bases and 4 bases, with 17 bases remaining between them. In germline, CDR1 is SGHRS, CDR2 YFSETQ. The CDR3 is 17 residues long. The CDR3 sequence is CASSSDGQLRYNSPLHF. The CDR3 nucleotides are TGCGCCAGCAGCTCGGACGGACAGCTAAGATATAATTCACCCCTCCACTTT.

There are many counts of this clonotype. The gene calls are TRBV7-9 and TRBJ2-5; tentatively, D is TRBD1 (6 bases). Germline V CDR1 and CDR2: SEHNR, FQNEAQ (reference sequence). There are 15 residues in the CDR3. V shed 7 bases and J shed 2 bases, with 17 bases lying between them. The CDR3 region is CASTPFPDRQETQYF. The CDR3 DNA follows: TGTGCCAGCACCCCTTTTCCCGACAGGCAAGAGACCCAGTACTTC.

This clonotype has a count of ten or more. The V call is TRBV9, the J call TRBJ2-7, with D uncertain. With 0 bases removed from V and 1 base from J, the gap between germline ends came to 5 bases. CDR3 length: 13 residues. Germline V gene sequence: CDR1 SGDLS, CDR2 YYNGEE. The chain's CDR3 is CASSVDPSYEQYF. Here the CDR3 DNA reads TGTGCCAGCAGCGTAGACCCTTCCTACGAGCAGTACTTC.

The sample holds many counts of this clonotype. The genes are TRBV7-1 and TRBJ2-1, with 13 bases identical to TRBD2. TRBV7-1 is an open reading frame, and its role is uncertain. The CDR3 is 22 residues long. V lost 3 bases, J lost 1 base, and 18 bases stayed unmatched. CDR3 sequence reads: CASSSSILAGGPGDVSYNEQFF. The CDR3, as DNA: TGTGCCAGCAGCTCCTCGATACTAGCGGGAGGGCCGGGAGACGTTTCCTACAATGAGCAGTTCTTC.

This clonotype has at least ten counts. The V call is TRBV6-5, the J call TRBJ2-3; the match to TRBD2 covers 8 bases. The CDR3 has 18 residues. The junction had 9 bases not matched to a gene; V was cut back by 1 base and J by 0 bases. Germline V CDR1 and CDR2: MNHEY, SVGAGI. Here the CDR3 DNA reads TGTGCCAGCAGTTACTGGGCGGGGGGCCAGATGAGCACAGATACGCAGTATTTT. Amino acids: CASSYWAGGQMSTDTQYF.

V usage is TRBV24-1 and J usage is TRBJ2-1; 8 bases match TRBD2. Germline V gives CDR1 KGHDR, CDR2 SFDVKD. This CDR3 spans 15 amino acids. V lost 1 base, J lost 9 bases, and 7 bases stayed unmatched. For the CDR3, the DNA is TGTGCCACCAGTGATTTCGGGGGGGGGCTGGCTGAGCAGTTCTTC. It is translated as CATSDFGGGLAEQFF.

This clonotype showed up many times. The CDR3 reads CASSFGEVSGNTIYF. The CDR3 DNA is TGTGCCAGCAGCTTCGGTGAGGTCTCTGGAAACACCATATATTTT. This chain links TRBV7-9 with TRBJ1-3, with D uncertain. CDR3 length: 15 residues. Trimming cost V 3 bases and J 0 bases, with 9 bases left between them. Per the germline V gene, CDR1 is SEHNR and CDR2 is FQNEAQ (reference sequence).

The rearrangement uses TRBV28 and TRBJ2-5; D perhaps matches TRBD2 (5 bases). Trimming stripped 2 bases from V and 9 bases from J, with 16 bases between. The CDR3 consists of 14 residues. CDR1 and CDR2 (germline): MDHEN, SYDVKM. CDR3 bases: TGTGCCAGCAGTTTAAATACGGGGATGGTGGCCCAGTACTTC. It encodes CASSLNTGMVAQYF. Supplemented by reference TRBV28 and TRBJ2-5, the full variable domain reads DVKVTQSSRYLVKRTGEKVFLECVQDMDHENMFWYRQDPGLGLRLIYFSYDVKMKEKGDIPEGYSVSREKKERFSLILESASTNQTSMYLCASSLNTGMVAQYFGPGTRLLVL.

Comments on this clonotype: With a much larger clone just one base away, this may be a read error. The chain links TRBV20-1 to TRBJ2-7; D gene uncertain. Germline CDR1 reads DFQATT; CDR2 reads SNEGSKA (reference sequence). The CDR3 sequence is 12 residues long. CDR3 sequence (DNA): TGCAGTGCTAGTCCATTGCCCTACGAGCAGAACTTC. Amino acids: CSASPLPYEQNF.

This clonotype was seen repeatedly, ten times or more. This chain's CDR3 is CASSLRSGTTGTYEQYF. The CDR3 nucleotides are TGTGCCAGCAGCTTACGCTCCGGGACTACGGGTACTTACGAGCAGTACTTC. The gene calls are TRBV7-8 and TRBJ2-7; 7 positions agree with TRBD2. Germline V gene data show CDR1 as SGHVS and CDR2 as FQNEAQ. V shed 2 bases, J shed 4 bases, and the junction held 14 bases outside the gene matches. The CDR3 runs 17 residues. The full variable domain, in which reference TRBV7-8 and TRBJ2-7 provide the parts outside the CDR3, is GAGVSQSPRYKVAKRGQDVALRCDPISGHVSLFWYQQALGQGPEFLTYFQNEAQLDKSGLPSDRFFAERPEGSVSTLKIQRTQQEDSAVYLCASSLRSGTTGTYEQYFGPGTRLTVT.

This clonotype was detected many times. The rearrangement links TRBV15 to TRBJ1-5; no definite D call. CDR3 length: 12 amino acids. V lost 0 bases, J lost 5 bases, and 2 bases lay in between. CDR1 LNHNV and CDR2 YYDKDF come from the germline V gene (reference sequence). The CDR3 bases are TGTGCCACCAGCAGAGATGATCAGCCCCAGCATTTT. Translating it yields CATSRDDQPQHF.

CDR3 residues: CASSPGQGGNSPLHF. The CDR3 DNA sequence: TGCGCCAGCAGCCCCGGACAGGGTGGCAATTCACCCCTCCACTTT. This rearrangement joins TRBV4-3 to TRBJ1-6; 8 nucleotides line up with TRBD1. CDR3 length: 15 residues. Per the germline V gene, CDR1 is LGHNA and CDR2 is YSLEER. Trimming at V came to 4 bases and at J to 7 bases, leaving 6 bases not matched to a gene.